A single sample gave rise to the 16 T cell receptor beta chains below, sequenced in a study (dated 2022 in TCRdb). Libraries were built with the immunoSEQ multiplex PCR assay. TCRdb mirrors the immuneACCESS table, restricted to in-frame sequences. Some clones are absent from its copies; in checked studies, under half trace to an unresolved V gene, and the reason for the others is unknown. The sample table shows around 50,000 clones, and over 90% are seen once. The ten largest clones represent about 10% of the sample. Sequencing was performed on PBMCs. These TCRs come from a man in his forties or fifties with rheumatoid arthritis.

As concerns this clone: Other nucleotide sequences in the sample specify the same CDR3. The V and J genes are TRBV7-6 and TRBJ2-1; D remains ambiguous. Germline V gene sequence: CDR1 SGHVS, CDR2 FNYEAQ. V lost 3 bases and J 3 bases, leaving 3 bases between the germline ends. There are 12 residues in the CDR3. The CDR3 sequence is CASSLGYNEQFF. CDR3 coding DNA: TGTGCCAGCAGCTTGGGCTACAATGAGCAGTTCTTC.

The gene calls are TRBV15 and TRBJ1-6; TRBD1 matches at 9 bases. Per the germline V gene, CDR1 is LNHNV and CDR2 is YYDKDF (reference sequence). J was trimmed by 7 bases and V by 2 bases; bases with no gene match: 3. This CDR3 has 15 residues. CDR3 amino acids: CATSRPGTGNSPLHF. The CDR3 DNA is TGTGCCACCAGCAGACCCGGGACAGGGAATTCACCCCTCCACTTT.

The CDR3 sequence is CSAVVLKAFF. CDR3 coding DNA: TGCAGTGCTGTCGTCTTGAAGGCTTTCTTT. The chain carries TRBV20-1 and TRBJ1-1, with no clear D. The V gene's germline CDR1 is DFQATT and CDR2 SNEGSKA (reference sequence). CDR3 length: 10 amino acids. V was trimmed by 5 bases and J by 11 bases, leaving 12 bases between them.

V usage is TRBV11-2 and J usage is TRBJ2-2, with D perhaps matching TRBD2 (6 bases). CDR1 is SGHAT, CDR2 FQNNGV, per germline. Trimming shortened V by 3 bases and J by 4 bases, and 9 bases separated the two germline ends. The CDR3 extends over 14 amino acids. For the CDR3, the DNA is TGTGCCAGCAGCTTTCGGGGGTCCACCGGGGAGCTGTTTTTT. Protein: CASSFRGSTGELFF.

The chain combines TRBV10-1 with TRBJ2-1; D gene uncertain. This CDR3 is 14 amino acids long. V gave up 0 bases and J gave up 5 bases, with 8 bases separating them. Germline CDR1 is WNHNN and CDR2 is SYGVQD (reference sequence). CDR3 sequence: CASSESVGHNEQFF. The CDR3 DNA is TGCGCCAGCAGTGAGTCAGTGGGTCACAATGAGCAGTTCTTC.

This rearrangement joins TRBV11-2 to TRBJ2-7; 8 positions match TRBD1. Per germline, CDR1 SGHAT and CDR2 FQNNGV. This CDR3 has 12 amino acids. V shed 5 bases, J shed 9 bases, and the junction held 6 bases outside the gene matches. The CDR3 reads CASSPRQGRQYF. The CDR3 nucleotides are TGTGCCAGCAGCCCCCGACAGGGGCGGCAGTACTTC. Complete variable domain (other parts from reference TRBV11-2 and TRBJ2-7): EAGVAQSPRYKIIEKRQSVAFWCNPISGHATLYWYQQILGQGPKLLIQFQNNGVVDDSQLPKDRFSAERLKGVDSTLKIQPAKLEDSAVYLCASSPRQGRQYFGPGTRLTVT.

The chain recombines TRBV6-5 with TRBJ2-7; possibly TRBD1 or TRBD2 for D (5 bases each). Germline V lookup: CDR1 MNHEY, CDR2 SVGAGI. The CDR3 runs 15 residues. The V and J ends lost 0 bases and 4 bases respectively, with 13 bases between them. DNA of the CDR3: TGTGCCAGCAGTTACTCTGGGGGACCCAGATACGAGCAGTACTTC. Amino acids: CASSYSGGPRYEQYF.

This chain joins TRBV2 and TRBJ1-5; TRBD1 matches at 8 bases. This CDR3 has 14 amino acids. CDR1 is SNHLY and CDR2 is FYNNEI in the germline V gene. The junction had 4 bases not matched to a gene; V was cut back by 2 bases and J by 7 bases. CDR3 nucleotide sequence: TGTGCCAGCAGTGAACAGGGGGCTGAACAGCCCCAGCATTTT. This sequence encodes CASSEQGAEQPQHF.

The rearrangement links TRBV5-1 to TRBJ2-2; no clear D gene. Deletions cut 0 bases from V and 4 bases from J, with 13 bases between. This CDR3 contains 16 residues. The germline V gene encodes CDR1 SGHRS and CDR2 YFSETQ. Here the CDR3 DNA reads TGCGCCAGCAGCTTGGGGTTGGGTCGTCTCACCGGGGAGCTGTTTTTT. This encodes CASSLGLGRLTGELFF.

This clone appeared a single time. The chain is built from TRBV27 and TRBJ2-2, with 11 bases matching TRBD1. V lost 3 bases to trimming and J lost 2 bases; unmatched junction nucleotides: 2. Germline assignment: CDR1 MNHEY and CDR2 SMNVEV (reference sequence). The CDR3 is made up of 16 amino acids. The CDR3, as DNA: TGTGCCAGCAGTTTGCGGACAGGGGGCAACACCGGGGAGCTGTTTTTT. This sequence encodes CASSLRTGGNTGELFF.

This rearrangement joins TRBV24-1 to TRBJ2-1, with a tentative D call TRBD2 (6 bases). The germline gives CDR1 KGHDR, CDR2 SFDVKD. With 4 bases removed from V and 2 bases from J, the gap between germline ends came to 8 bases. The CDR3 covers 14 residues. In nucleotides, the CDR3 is TGTGCCACCAGTGACGCGGGACCCTACAATGAGCAGTTCTTC. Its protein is CATSDAGPYNEQFF.

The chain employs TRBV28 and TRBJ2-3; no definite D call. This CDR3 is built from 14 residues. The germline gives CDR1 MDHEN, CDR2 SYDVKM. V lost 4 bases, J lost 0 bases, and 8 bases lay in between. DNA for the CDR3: TGTGCCAGCAGTTCCAGCAGTAGCACAGATACGCAGTATTTT. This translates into CASSSSSSTDTQYF. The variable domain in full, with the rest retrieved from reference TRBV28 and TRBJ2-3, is DVKVTQSSRYLVKRTGEKVFLECVQDMDHENMFWYRQDPGLGLRLIYFSYDVKMKEKGDIPEGYSVSREKKERFSLILESASTNQTSMYLCASSSSSSTDTQYFGPGTRLTVL.

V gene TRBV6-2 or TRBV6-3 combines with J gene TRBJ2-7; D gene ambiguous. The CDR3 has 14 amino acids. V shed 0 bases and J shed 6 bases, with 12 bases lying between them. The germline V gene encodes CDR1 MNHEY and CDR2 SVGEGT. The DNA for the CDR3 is TGTGCCAGCAGTTACTCGAGGCAGGTCGGCGAGCAGTACTTC. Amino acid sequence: CASSYSRQVGEQYF.

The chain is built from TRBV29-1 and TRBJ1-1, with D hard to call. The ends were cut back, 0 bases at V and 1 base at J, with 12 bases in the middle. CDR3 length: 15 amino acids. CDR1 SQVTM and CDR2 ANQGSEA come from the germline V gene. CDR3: CSVEDVWGENTEAFF. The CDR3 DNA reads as TGCAGCGTTGAAGATGTTTGGGGAGAGAACACTGAAGCTTTCTTT.

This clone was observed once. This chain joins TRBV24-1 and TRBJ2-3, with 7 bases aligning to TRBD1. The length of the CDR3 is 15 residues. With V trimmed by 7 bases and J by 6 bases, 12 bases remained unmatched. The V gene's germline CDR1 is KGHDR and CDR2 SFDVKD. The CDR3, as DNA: TGTGCCACCAGCAAGACAGGGACCGCGCTTGATACGCAGTATTTT. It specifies CATSKTGTALDTQYF.

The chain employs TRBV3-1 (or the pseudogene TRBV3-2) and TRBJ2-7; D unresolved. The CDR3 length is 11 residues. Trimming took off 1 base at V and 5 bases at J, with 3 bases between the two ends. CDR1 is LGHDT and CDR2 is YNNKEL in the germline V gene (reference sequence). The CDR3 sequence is CASSQGNEQYF. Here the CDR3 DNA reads TGTGCCAGCAGCCAAGGAAACGAGCAGTACTTC.